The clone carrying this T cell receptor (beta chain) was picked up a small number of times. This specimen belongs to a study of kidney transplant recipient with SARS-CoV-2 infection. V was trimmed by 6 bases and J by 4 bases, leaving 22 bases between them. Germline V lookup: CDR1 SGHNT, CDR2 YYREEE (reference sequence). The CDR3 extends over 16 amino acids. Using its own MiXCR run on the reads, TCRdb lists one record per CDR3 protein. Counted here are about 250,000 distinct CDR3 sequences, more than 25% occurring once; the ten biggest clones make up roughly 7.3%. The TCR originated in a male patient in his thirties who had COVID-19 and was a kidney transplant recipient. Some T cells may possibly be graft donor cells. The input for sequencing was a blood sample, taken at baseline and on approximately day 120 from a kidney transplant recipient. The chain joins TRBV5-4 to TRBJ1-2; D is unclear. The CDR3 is CASTQSVPGKTYGYTF. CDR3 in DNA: TGTGCCAGCACTCAGAGCGTACCAGGAAAGACCTATGGCTACACCTTC.